The rows below give T cell receptor beta chains drawn from one sample of a study of shared clonotypes between healthy human individuals. Repertoires were generated with immunoSEQ multiplex PCR, while TCRdb's copy carries only in-frame clones and drops some. Here the sample spans approximately 2.3 million clones, over 85% being singletons. Source material: naive CD4+ T cells from PBMCs. These receptors were taken from a man younger than 35 in good health. Some clones in this sample may be carry-over from other donors' samples. CDR3s include the opening cysteine and the closing phenylalanine or tryptophan. D genes are given only for firm matches. For some rows the clone size is stated as once, few or many, or as a class when expanded; others skip it.

j_call v_call d_call clone_size cdr3_aa cdr3_nt
TRBJ2-1 TRBV19 - - CASSIGLAYNEQFF TGTGCCAGTAGTATCGGGCTAGCCTACAATGAGCAGTTCTTC
TRBJ2-7 TRBV6-1 - - CASGGGVSYEQYF TGTGCCAGCGGCGGCGGGGTCTCCTACGAGCAGTACTTC
TRBJ2-7 TRBV6-6 TRBD1 - CASGKTGTGSYEQYF TGTGCCAGCGGAAAGACCGGGACAGGCTCCTACGAGCAGTACTTC
TRBJ2-2 TRBV6-6 TRBD1 - CASSTGTGVTGELFF TGTGCCAGCAGTACCGGGACAGGGGTGACCGGGGAGCTGTTTTTT
TRBJ2-3 TRBV5-1 - - CASSLVRDTQYF TGCGCCAGCAGCTTGGTGAGGGATACGCAGTATTTT
TRBJ1-1 TRBV10-3 - few CAIRTVPGDTEAFF TGTGCCATCAGAACCGTACCCGGGGACACTGAAGCTTTCTTT
TRBJ2-6 TRBV15 - - CATSIGAAGANVLTF TGTGCCACCAGCATTGGGGCAGCTGGGGCCAACGTCCTGACTTTC
TRBJ2-1 TRBV28 - - CASSLGTIRAYNEQFF TGTGCCAGCAGTTTAGGGACAATACGAGCCTACAATGAGCAGTTCTTC
TRBJ2-7 TRBV2 TRBD2 - CASSPVAGGISYEQYF TGTGCCAGCAGCCCGGTAGCGGGAGGAATCTCCTACGAGCAGTACTTC
TRBJ2-7 TRBV5-1 TRBD1 - CASSFPGQGSYEQYF TGCGCCAGCAGCTTTCCGGGACAGGGATCCTACGAGCAGTACTTC
TRBJ1-1 TRBV30 TRBD1 - CASDDRGGNTEAFF TGTGCCTCGGACGACAGGGGAGGGAACACTGAAGCTTTCTTT
TRBJ2-2 TRBV6-1 - - CASSEISGANTGELFF TGTGCCAGCAGTGAAATCAGCGGAGCGAACACCGGGGAGCTGTTTTTT
TRBJ2-1 TRBV9 TRBD2 - CASSLGLAGALDEQFF TGTGCCAGCAGCTTGGGACTAGCGGGAGCCCTAGATGAGCAGTTCTTC
TRBJ2-7 TRBV6-1 - - CASTSTGTSEQYF TGTGCCAGCACTTCTACAGGGACGAGCGAGCAGTACTTC
TRBJ2-1 TRBV9 TRBD2 - CASSHGLRGSMDEQFF TGTGCCAGCAGCCATGGGTTGCGGGGGTCCATGGATGAGCAGTTCTTC
TRBJ1-4 TRBV27 - - CASSRQRIGEKLFF TGTGCCAGCAGTCGACAGAGAATAGGTGAAAAACTGTTTTTT
TRBJ2-1 TRBV7-3 - - CASSPATGGNYNEQFF TGTGCCAGCAGCCCGGCGACAGGAGGAAACTACAATGAGCAGTTCTTC
TRBJ1-1 TRBV7-9 - - CASSPVGVGNTEAFF TGTGCCAGCAGCCCAGTGGGGGTGGGGAACACTGAAGCTTTCTTT
TRBJ1-1 TRBV13 - - CASSDLGRATEAFF TGTGCCAGCAGCGACCTCGGGAGGGCCACTGAAGCTTTCTTT
TRBJ1-1 TRBV5-4 - - CASSGPGLTEAFF TGTGCCAGCAGCGGACCAGGGCTAACTGAAGCTTTCTTT
TRBJ2-1 TRBV7-2 - - CASSLSGLRRYNEQFF TGTGCCAGCAGCCTCTCAGGCCTCCGCCGCTACAATGAGCAGTTCTTC
TRBJ2-7 TRBV10-3 TRBD2 once CAIRIAGNEQYF TGTGCCATCAGGATAGCGGGAAACGAGCAGTACTTC
TRBJ1-1 TRBV4-2 - - CASSRRAGEAFF TGTGCCAGCAGCCGAAGAGCAGGGGAAGCTTTCTTT
TRBJ1-1 TRBV7-3 TRBD1 once CASSPQTGVAFF TGTGCCAGCAGCCCCCAGACAGGGGTAGCTTTCTTT
TRBJ2-1 TRBV15 - - CATSRDTGAYNEQFF TGTGCCACCAGCAGGGACACAGGAGCTTACAATGAGCAGTTCTTC
TRBJ1-4 TRBV5-4 - - CASRSDRGTNEKLFF TGTGCCAGCAGGTCGGACAGAGGGACTAATGAAAAACTGTTTTTT
TRBJ2-7 TRBV5-1 TRBD2 - CASSLALAGSFYEQYF TGCGCCAGCAGCTTGGCCTTAGCGGGATCCTTCTACGAGCAGTACTTC
TRBJ2-1 TRBV21-1 - - CASSSLTGDEQFF TGTGCCAGCAGCTCCCTGACCGGAGATGAGCAGTTCTTC
TRBJ2-1 TRBV4-2 - - CASSQVSRTDNEQFF TGTGCCAGCAGCCAAGTCTCTAGGACAGACAATGAGCAGTTCTTC
TRBJ2-3 TRBV4-1 - - CASSQDGKADTQYF TGCGCCAGCAGCCAAGATGGCAAGGCAGATACGCAGTATTTT
TRBJ2-3 TRBV30 - - CAWSVFGVNRYTDTQYF TGTGCCTGGAGTGTATTTGGTGTAAATCGATACACAGATACGCAGTATTTT
TRBJ2-1 TRBV29-1 - - CSVERTYNEQFF TGCAGCGTTGAAAGAACGTATAATGAGCAGTTCTTC
TRBJ1-3 TRBV19 - - CASSRESAGNTIYF TGTGCCAGTAGTAGAGAATCGGCGGGAAACACCATATATTTT
TRBJ2-3 TRBV9 - - CASSPNTDTQYF TGTGCCAGCAGCCCAAACACAGATACGCAGTATTTT
TRBJ1-4 TRBV30 - - CAWSESRALGEKLFF TGTGCCTGGAGTGAGTCAAGGGCCCTCGGCGAAAAACTGTTTTTT
TRBJ1-2 TRBV7-8 TRBD1 - CASSRDRGPLSYGYTF TGTGCCAGCAGCAGGGACAGGGGCCCCCTCAGTTATGGCTACACCTTC
TRBJ2-7 TRBV18 - few CASSPGGRDGEQYF TGTGCCAGCTCACCGGGGGGGCGCGACGGTGAGCAGTACTTC
TRBJ1-1 TRBV5-1 TRBD1 - CASSGGTGNTEAFF TGCGCCAGCAGCGGGGGGACAGGGAACACTGAAGCTTTCTTT
TRBJ2-7 TRBV19 - - CASTPPFYEQYF TGTGCCAGTACCCCCCCATTCTACGAGCAGTACTTC
TRBJ2-7 TRBV6-4 - - CATLKGPWPSYEQYF TGTGCCACTCTGAAGGGCCCGTGGCCCTCCTACGAGCAGTACTTC
TRBJ1-1 TRBV28 - once CASGGEGDTEAFF TGTGCCAGTGGCGGGGAAGGTGACACTGAAGCTTTCTTT
TRBJ1-1 TRBV7-2 - - CASSRYRSTEAFF TGTGCCAGCAGCCGTTACAGGTCTACTGAAGCTTTCTTT
TRBJ2-3 TRBV5-6 - - CASSFRLSTDTQYF TGTGCCAGCAGCTTCCGACTAAGCACAGATACGCAGTATTTT
TRBJ2-5 TRBV14 - - CASSQERRLALQETQYF TGTGCCAGCAGCCAAGAAAGAAGGCTAGCGCTTCAAGAGACCCAGTACTTC
TRBJ2-3 TRBV4-3 TRBD2 - CASSLRLAASTDTQYF TGCGCCAGCAGCCTCCGACTAGCGGCTAGCACAGATACGCAGTATTTT
TRBJ2-1 TRBV5-4 TRBD2 once CASSFLLAGTPMEFF TGTGCCAGCAGCTTCTTACTAGCGGGAACCCCCATGGAGTTCTTC
TRBJ1-3 TRBV29-1 - - CSVGRTPGNTIYF TGCAGCGTCGGTCGGACACCGGGAAACACCATATATTTT
TRBJ1-1 TRBV30 TRBD1 - CAWGTGGRTEAFF TGTGCCTGGGGGACAGGGGGTAGGACTGAAGCTTTCTTT
TRBJ2-5 TRBV5-1 TRBD2 - CASSGPGLARETQYF TGCGCCAGCAGCGGCCCGGGACTAGCGCGAGAGACCCAGTACTTC
TRBJ1-4 TRBV4-1 TRBD1 few CASSQGQGSEKLFF TGCGCCAGCAGCCAGGGACAGGGAAGTGAAAAACTGTTTTTT
TRBJ1-6 TRBV29-1 - - CSVGETGPNSPLHF TGCAGCGTTGGAGAAACGGGCCCCAATTCACCCCTCCACTTT
TRBJ2-7 TRBV15 - - CATSRITGQFSSYEQYF TGTGCCACCAGCAGAATAACCGGACAGTTCAGCTCCTACGAGCAGTACTTC
TRBJ2-3 TRBV5-4 - - CASSLAGSGADTQYF TGTGCCAGCAGCTTGGCAGGGAGTGGCGCAGATACGCAGTATTTT
TRBJ2-1 TRBV5-1 - - CASSLTTTSSYNEQFF TGCGCCAGCAGCTTGACCACAACTAGCTCCTACAATGAGCAGTTCTTC
TRBJ2-3 TRBV7-6 - - CASSFLEGTDTQYF TGTGCCAGCAGCTTTTTGGAGGGTACGGATACGCAGTATTTT
TRBJ1-2 TRBV27 - - CATWGPNYGYTF TGTGCCACCTGGGGCCCTAACTATGGCTACACCTTC
TRBJ1-3 TRBV19 - - CASSINSGNTIYF TGTGCCAGTAGTATTAACAGTGGAAACACCATATATTTT